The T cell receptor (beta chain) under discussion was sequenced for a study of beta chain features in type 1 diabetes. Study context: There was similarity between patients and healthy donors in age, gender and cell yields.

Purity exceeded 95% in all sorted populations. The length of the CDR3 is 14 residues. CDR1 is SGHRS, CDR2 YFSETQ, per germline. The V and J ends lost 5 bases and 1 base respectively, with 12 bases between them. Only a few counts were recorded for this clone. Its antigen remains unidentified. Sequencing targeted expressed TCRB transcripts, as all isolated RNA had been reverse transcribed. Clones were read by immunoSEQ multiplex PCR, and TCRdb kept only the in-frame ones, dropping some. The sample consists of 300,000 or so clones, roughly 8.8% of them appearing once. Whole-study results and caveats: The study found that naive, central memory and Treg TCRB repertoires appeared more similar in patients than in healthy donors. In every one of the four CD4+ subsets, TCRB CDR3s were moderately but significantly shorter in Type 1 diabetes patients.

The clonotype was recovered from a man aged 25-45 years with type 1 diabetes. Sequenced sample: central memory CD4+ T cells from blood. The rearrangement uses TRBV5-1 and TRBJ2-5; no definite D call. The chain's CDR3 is CASRPGRSQETQYF. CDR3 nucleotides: TGCGCCAGCAGACCCGGACGGAGCCAAGAGACCCAGTACTTC.